Following are 11 T cell receptor beta chains from one sample sequenced in a study of CD8 T cells in ankylosing spondylitis. TCRdb processed the 5' RACE reads anew with MiXCR; each CDR3 protein has one entry. The repertoire consists of 250,000 to 300,000 distinct CDR3 sequences, with roughly 20% occurring once and the leading ten covering roughly 8%. The sample comprised blood, either unsorted or a sorted T cell fraction (not recorded which). The receptors were gathered from a male donor with ankylosing spondylitis or in good health (not recorded which).

The chain joins TRBV25-1 to TRBJ2-2; 7 bases agree with TRBD1. This CDR3 is built from 14 residues. V trimming: 6 bases; J trimming: 6 bases; junction bases outside the gene matches: 7. CDR1 and CDR2 (germline): MGHDK, SYGVNS. In nucleotides, the CDR3 is TGTGCCAGCAGCCAGACAGGGTGGGCCGGGGAGCTGTTTTTT. It specifies CASSQTGWAGELFF.

This rearrangement joins TRBV12-3 or TRBV12-4 to TRBJ2-2; 8 positions agree with TRBD1. V shed 8 bases and J 5 bases; nucleotides not matched to a gene: 7. There are 14 residues in the CDR3. The CDR3 loop reads CASGRRTGTGELFF. Written as DNA, the CDR3 is TGTGCCAGCGGACGACGGACAGGGACCGGGGAGCTGTTTTTT.

CDR3 in amino acids: CASSQDRLLANEQFF. Here the CDR3 DNA reads TGTGCCAGCAGCCAAGACAGACTTCTAGCCAATGAGCAGTTCTTC. This chain connects TRBV14 to TRBJ2-1, with D tentatively TRBD2 (5 bases). The CDR3 runs 15 residues. CDR1 is SGHDN, CDR2 FVKESK, per germline. V lost 0 bases, J lost 6 bases, and 12 bases lay in between.

This clonotype was counted a few times. V gene TRBV28 combines with J gene TRBJ2-3, with unresolved D. Germline V gives CDR1 MDHEN, CDR2 SYDVKM. CDR3 length equals 14 residues. Trimming cost V 3 bases and J 5 bases, with 12 bases left between them. CDR3 protein: CASSFQVYGDTQYF. DNA for the CDR3: TGTGCCAGCAGTTTCCAGGTTTATGGAGATACGCAGTATTTT.

The V and J genes are TRBV7-2 and TRBJ2-2, with 8 bases matching TRBD2. With 5 bases clipped from V and 7 bases from J, the junction kept 9 bases outside the gene matches. Germline V gene lookup returns CDR1 SGHTA and CDR2 FQGNSA. CDR3 length: 15 residues. The CDR3 is CASSRGLALGGELFF. CDR3 bases: TGTGCCAGCAGCAGAGGACTAGCTTTGGGCGGGGAGCTGTTTTTT.

In this sample, this clonotype turned up a few times. The chain recombines TRBV5-1 with TRBJ2-7, with 9 bases lining up with TRBD1. CDR1 and CDR2 from the germline V gene are SGHRS and YFSETQ. The CDR3 covers 15 residues. Trimming removed 0 bases from V and 5 bases from J; junction bases left unmatched: 6. CDR3 sequence reads: CASSLAGTGTNEQYV. CDR3 nucleotide sequence: TGCGCCAGCAGCTTGGCTGGGACAGGGACAAACGAGCAGTACGTC.

This clonotype has a handful of counts. V usage is TRBV14 and J usage is TRBJ2-2; maybe TRBD2 (6 bases). In germline, CDR1 is SGHDN, CDR2 FVKESK. The CDR3 has 16 residues. The germline V and J ends were trimmed by 2 bases and 5 bases, with 15 bases remaining between them. In DNA, the CDR3 is TGTGCCAGCAGCCAAATGGCGGGACCTGGAACCGGGGAGCTGTTTTTT. It specifies CASSQMAGPGTGELFF.

The V call is TRBV19, the J call TRBJ2-1; perhaps D is TRBD1 or TRBD2 (5 bases each). The CDR3 has 11 residues. CDR1 is LNHDA, CDR2 SQIVND, per germline (reference sequence). V shed 7 bases and J shed 11 bases, with 12 bases lying between them. Here the CDR3 reads CASMGTHQQFF. The CDR3 region has the DNA TGTGCCAGTATGGGGACCCATCAGCAGTTCTTC.

The V call is TRBV3-1, the J call TRBJ2-2; D possibly matches TRBD1 or TRBD2 (5 bases each). Germline V gene sequence: CDR1 LGHDT, CDR2 YNNKEL (reference sequence). V was pared by 0 bases and J by 1 base, with 15 bases between. The CDR3 sequence is 18 residues long. DNA for the CDR3: TGTGCCAGCAGCCAAGAAGCTCACCGGGACGGGAACACCGGGGAGCTGTTTTTT. Its translation: CASSQEAHRDGNTGELFF.

The genes are TRBV29-1 and TRBJ2-5; 9 bases align to TRBD1. CDR3 length: 13 residues. The germline V gene encodes CDR1 SQVTM and CDR2 ANQGSEA. V lost 6 bases and J lost 1; bases outside the gene matches: 3. The DNA of the CDR3 is TGCAGCGTACAGGGGGCGCGCCAAGAGACCCAGTACTTC. Its translation: CSVQGARQETQYF.

The chain carries TRBV10-3 and TRBJ1-6; D uncertain. The CDR3 contains 12 residues. The germline V and J ends were trimmed by 2 bases and 12 bases, with 8 bases remaining between them. CDR1 is ENHRY and CDR2 is SYGVKD in the germline V gene. The CDR3 DNA reads TGTGCCATCAGTGAGCCCAGGCTACCCCTCCACTTT. Protein: CAISEPRLPLHF.